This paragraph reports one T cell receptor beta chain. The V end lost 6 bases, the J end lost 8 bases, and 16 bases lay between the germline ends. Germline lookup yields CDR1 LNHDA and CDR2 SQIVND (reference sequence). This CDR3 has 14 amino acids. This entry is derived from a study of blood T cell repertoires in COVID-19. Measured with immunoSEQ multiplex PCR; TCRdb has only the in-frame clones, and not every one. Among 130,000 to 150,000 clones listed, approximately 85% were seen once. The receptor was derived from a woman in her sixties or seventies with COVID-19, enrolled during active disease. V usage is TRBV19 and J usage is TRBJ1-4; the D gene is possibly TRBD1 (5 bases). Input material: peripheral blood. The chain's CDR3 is CASREWGELEKLFF. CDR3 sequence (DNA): TGTGCCAGTAGAGAATGGGGGGAGCTCGAAAAACTGTTTTTT.